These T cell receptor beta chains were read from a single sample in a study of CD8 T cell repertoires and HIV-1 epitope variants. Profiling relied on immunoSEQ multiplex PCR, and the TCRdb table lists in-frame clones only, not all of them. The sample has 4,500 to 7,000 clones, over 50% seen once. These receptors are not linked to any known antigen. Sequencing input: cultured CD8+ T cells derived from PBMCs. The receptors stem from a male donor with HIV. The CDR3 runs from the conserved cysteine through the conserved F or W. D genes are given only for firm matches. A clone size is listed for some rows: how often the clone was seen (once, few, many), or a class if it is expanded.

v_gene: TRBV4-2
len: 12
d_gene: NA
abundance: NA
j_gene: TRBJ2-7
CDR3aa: CASSLRAGEQYF
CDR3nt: TGTGCCAGCAGCTTACGAGCGGGCGAGCAGTACTTC

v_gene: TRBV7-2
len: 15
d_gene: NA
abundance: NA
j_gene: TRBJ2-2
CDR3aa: CASSLLQANTGELFF
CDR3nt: TGTGCCAGCAGCTTACTACAGGCGAACACCGGGGAGCTGTTTTTT

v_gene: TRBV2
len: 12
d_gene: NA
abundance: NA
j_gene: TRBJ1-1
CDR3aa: CASSEWGTEAFF
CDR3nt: TGTGCCAGCAGTGAATGGGGAACTGAAGCTTTCTTT

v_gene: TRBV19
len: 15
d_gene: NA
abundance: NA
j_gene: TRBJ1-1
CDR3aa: CASSLTQGGNTEAFF
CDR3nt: TGTGCCAGTAGTTTAACCCAGGGTGGGAACACTGAAGCTTTCTTT

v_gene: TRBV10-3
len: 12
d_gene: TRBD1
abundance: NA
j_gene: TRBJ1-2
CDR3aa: CAIQGTPYGYTF
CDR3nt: TGTGCCATACAGGGGACCCCCTATGGCTACACCTTC

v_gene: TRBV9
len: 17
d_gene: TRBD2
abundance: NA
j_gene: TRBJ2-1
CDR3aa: CASSEPPGLAGYNEQFF
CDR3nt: TGTGCCAGCAGCGAACCGCCGGGACTAGCAGGCTACAATGAGCAGTTCTTC

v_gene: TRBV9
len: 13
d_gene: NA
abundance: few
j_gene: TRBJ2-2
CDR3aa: CASSEQDTGELFF
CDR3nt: TGTGCCAGCAGCGAACAGGACACCGGGGAGCTGTTTTTT

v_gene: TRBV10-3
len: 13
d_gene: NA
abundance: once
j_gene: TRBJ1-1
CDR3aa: CATQDHTNTEAFF
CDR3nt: TGTGCCACCCAAGACCATACGAACACTGAAGCTTTCTTT

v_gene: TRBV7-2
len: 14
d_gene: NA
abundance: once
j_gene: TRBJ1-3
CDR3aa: CASSFGGSGNTIYF
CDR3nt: TGTGCCAGCAGCTTTGGGGGCTCTGGAAACACCATATATTTT

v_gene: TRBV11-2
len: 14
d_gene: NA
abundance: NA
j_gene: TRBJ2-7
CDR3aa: CASSSDVSAYEQYF
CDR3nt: TGTGCCAGCAGTTCAGATGTCTCGGCCTACGAGCAGTACTTC

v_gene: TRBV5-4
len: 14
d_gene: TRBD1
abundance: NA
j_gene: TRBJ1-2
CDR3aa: CASSWTRHSGGFTF
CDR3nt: TGTGCCAGCAGCTGGACTCGGCACTCAGGGGGTTTCACCTTC

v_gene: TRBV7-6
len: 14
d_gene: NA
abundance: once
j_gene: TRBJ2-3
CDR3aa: CASSLELGQDTQYF
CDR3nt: TGTGCCAGCAGCTTAGAGTTAGGGCAGGATACGCAGTATTTT

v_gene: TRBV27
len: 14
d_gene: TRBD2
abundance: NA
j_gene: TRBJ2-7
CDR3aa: CASSTAPGGNEQYF
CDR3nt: TGTGCCAGCAGTACAGCCCCGGGGGGGAACGAGCAGTACTTC

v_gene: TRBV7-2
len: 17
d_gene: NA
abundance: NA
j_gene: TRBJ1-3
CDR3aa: CASSFPSQGNSGNTIYF
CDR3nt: TGTGCCAGCAGCTTCCCCTCGCAGGGTAACTCTGGAAACACCATATATTTT

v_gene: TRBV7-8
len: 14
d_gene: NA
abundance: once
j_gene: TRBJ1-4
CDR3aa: CASSLQGWGEKLFF
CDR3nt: TGTGCCAGCAGCTTGCAGGGGTGGGGTGAAAAACTGTTTTTT

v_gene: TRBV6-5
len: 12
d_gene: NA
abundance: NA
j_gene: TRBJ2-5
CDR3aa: CATRRDDQTQYF
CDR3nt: TGTGCCACCAGAAGGGACGACCAGACCCAGTACTTC

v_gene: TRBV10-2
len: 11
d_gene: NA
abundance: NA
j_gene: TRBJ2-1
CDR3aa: CASSDGYEQFF
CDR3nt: TGCGCCAGCAGTGACGGCTATGAGCAGTTCTTC

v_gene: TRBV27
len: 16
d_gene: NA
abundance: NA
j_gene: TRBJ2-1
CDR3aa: CASSPLSGGLYNEQFF
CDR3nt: TGTGCCAGCAGCCCCCTCTCTGGGGGGCTCTACAATGAGCAGTTCTTC

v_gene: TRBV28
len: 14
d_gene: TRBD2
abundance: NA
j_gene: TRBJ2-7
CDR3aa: CASSFGSGNYEQYF
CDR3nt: TGTGCCAGCAGTTTTGGTAGCGGGAACTACGAGCAGTACTTC

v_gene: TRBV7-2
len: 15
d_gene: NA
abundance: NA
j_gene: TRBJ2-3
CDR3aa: CASSPTRAATDTQYF
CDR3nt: TGTGCCAGCAGCCCCACTAGGGCTGCCACAGATACGCAGTATTTT

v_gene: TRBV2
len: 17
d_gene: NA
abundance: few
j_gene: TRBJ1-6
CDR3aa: CASSPDMPSSYNSPLHF
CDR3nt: TGTGCCAGCAGTCCAGACATGCCGAGCTCCTATAATTCACCCCTCCACTTT

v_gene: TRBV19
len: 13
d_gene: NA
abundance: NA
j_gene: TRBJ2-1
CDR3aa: CASSDGIHNEQFF
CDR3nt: TGTGCCAGTAGTGACGGGATCCACAATGAGCAGTTCTTC

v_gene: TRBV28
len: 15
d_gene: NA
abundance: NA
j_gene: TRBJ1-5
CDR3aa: CASTPGIKDGQPQHF
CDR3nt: TGTGCCAGCACCCCGGGGATAAAGGACGGTCAGCCCCAGCATTTT

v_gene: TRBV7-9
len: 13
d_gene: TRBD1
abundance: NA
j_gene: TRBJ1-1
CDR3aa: CASSRTGDTEAFF
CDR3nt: TGTGCCAGCAGCCGGACAGGGGACACTGAAGCTTTCTTT

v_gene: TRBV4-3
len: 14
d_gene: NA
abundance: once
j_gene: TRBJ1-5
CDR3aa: CASSQDRGNQPQHF
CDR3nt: TGCGCCAGCAGCCAAGACAGGGGTAATCAGCCCCAGCATTTT

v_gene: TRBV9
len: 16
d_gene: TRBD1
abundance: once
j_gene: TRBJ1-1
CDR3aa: CASSVGAGGMNTEAFF
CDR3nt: TGTGCCAGCAGCGTAGGGGCAGGGGGGATGAACACTGAAGCTTTCTTT

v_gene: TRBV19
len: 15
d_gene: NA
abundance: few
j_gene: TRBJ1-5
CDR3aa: CASSMRDGSNQPQHF
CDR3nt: TGTGCCAGTAGTATGAGAGACGGTAGCAATCAGCCCCAGCATTTT

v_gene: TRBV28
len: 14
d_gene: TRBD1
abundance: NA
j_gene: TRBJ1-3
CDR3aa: CASSDRASGNTIYF
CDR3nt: TGTGCCAGCAGTGACAGGGCCTCTGGAAACACCATATATTTT

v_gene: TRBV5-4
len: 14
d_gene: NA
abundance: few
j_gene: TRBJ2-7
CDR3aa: CASSLRRGAGEQYF
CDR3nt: TGTGCCAGCAGCCTCCGGAGGGGAGCGGGCGAGCAGTACTTC

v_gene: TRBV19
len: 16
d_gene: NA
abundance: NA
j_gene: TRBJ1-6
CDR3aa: CASSKVRASYNSPLHF
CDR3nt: TGTGCCAGTAGTAAGGTCCGGGCGTCCTATAATTCACCCCTCCACTTT

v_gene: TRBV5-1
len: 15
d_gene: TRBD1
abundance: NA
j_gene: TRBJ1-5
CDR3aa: CASSLVSGTDQPQHF
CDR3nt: TGCGCCAGCAGCTTGGTCTCTGGGACAGATCAGCCCCAGCATTTT

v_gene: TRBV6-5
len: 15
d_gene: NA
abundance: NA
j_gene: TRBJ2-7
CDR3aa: CASSYRSEGWYEQYF
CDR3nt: TGTGCCAGCAGTTATAGGAGTGAAGGGTGGTACGAGCAGTACTTC